The following is a T cell receptor (beta chain) sequence with its context. These data belong to a study of blood T cell repertoires in COVID-19. The CDR3 extends over 16 amino acids. In the original workflow: By means of reference gene primer amplification, nucleated cell counts were estimated. The data were produced by immunoSEQ multiplex PCR, yet TCRdb's version contains in-frame clones alone and is incomplete. V and J calls and clone size are copied from that table; D and trimming were computed from the DNA. Among a few hundred thousand clones listed, 70% to 90% were seen once. Participant-given clinical history determined each cohort assignment.

The sequencing input was PBMCs or T cells enriched from blood (not recorded which). V usage is TRBV21-1 and J usage is TRBJ2-2; the table's TRBD2 call for D was not verified on the DNA. TRBV21-1 is a recognized pseudogene. The sequence came from a woman in her 30s who had recovered from COVID-19. The CDR3 region has the DNA TGTGCCAGCAGCCCGAAAAAGTCCGGGGGCACCGGGGAGCTGTTTTTT. This gives the protein CASSPKKSGGTGELFF.